The 17 T cell receptor beta chains listed next were all sequenced from one sample in a study of PD-L1 blockade in urothelial cancer. Time point described: pretreatment peripheral blood. Sequencing used immunoSEQ multiplex PCR; TCRdb keeps in-frame clones, though not all of them. The repertoire holds tens of thousands of clones, with 84% as singletons. Sample: PBMCs, taken around atezolizumab (anti-PD-L1) treatment. These receptors were obtained from a woman aged 70-85 years with urothelial cancer.

This rearrangement joins TRBV6-5 to TRBJ1-4; unclear D gene. The germline V gene has CDR1 MNHEY and CDR2 SVGAGI. This CDR3 has 15 amino acids. Trimming took off 0 bases at V and 6 bases at J, with 11 bases between the two ends. The CDR3 coding sequence is TGTGCCAGCAGTTACTCGGGTTCCCGGGATGAAAAACTGTTTTTT. Translated: CASSYSGSRDEKLFF.

The rearrangement joins TRBV4-2 to TRBJ1-2; tentative D call: TRBD1 (5 bases). V was shortened by 0 bases and J by 6 bases, with 11 bases between the two germline ends. From germline, CDR1 is LGHNA and CDR2 YNFKEQ. CDR3 length: 14 amino acids. The CDR3 sequence is CASSQDQGSDGYTF. CDR3 coding DNA: TGTGCCAGCAGCCAAGATCAGGGATCGGATGGCTACACCTTC.

The chain uses TRBV29-1 and TRBJ1-1; TRBD1 matches at 7 bases. CDR1 is SQVTM and CDR2 is ANQGSEA in the germline V gene. The V and J ends lost 3 bases and 1 base, in that order; junction bases with no gene match: 5. The CDR3 totals 14 residues. The CDR3 is CSVDQGGRNTEAFF. The CDR3 DNA follows: TGCAGCGTTGATCAAGGGGGCAGGAACACTGAAGCTTTCTTT.

This chain joins TRBV7-9 and TRBJ1-2; no firm D call. The V end was cut by 4 bases, the J end by 1 base, with 7 bases between. The length of the CDR3 is 13 residues. Germline V gives CDR1 SEHNR, CDR2 FQNEAQ (reference sequence). The CDR3 DNA reads as TGTGCCAGCAGCTCTCAGTATAACTATGGCTACACCTTC. Its protein product is CASSSQYNYGYTF. The complete variable domain, with remaining parts taken from reference TRBV7-9 and TRBJ1-2, reads DTGVSQNPRHKITKRGQNVTFRCDPISEHNRLYWYRQTLGQGPEFLTYFQNEAQLEKSRLLSDRFSAERPKGSFSTLEIQRTEQGDSAMYLCASSSQYNYGYTFGSGTRLTVV.

The chain has TRBV27 and TRBJ2-1; 8 bases align to TRBD2. V was pared by 6 bases and J by 0 bases, with 1 base of the junction left unmatched. Germline CDR1 reads MNHEY; CDR2 reads SMNVEV (reference sequence). The CDR3 totals 14 residues. The CDR3 is CASSAGGSYNEQFF. The CDR3 DNA reads as TGTGCCAGCAGCGCGGGGGGCTCCTACAATGAGCAGTTCTTC.

This clone was observed a handful of times. This sequence joins TRBV18 and TRBJ2-5, with TRBD1 as a possible D gene (6 bases). Trimming shortened V by 5 bases and J by 5 bases, and 21 bases separated the two germline ends. The CDR3 spans 16 residues. Germline V gives CDR1 KGHSH, CDR2 LQKENI. The CDR3 coding sequence is TGTGCCAGCTCATCGACAGGCGCGCACACTTGGGAGACCCAGTACTTC. Its translation is CASSSTGAHTWETQYF.

The rearrangement links TRBV25-1 to TRBJ1-1; D call uncertain. The germline V gene encodes CDR1 MGHDK and CDR2 SYGVNS. Trimming stripped 5 bases from V and 1 base from J, with 8 bases between. The CDR3 has 13 residues. CDR3 nucleotide sequence: TGTGCCAGCAGTATTGACACGAACACTGAAGCTTTCTTT. Protein: CASSIDTNTEAFF.

Details on this clone: In the same sample, other DNA sequences code for this CDR3. The chain is built from TRBV9 and TRBJ2-7; TRBD2 aligns across 11 bases. The J segment lost 3 bases and the V segment lost 0 bases, leaving 2 bases of the junction unmatched. Germline lookup yields CDR1 SGDLS and CDR2 YYNGEE. The CDR3 is 15 amino acids. The CDR3 bases are TGTGCCAGCAGCGTAGGAACTAGCGGGAGCTACGAGCAGTACTTC. Protein sequence: CASSVGTSGSYEQYF. Drawing the rest from reference TRBV9 and TRBJ2-7, the complete variable domain is DSGVTQTPKHLITATGQRVTLRCSPRSGDLSVYWYQQSLDQGLQFLIQYYNGEERAKGNILERFSAQQFPDLHSELNLSSLELGDSALYFCASSVGTSGSYEQYFGPGTRLTVT.

J is TRBJ2-7 and V is TRBV28; TRBD1 might be the D (6 bases). This CDR3 region has 13 residues. Germline V lookup: CDR1 MDHEN, CDR2 SYDVKM. V was trimmed by 6 bases and J by 5 bases, leaving 14 bases between them. This CDR3 is CASSKTGSHEQYF. For the CDR3, the DNA is TGTGCCAGCAGCAAAACAGGGAGCCACGAGCAGTACTTC.

The chain recombines TRBV6-1 with TRBJ2-7; D may be TRBD1 (6 bases). V gave up 6 bases and J gave up 6 bases, with 12 bases separating them. The CDR3 has 12 amino acids. Per the germline V gene, CDR1 is MNHNS and CDR2 is SASEGT. In DNA, the CDR3 is TGTGCCAGCAGGTGGACAGAAGGCGAGCAGTACTTC. Protein: CASRWTEGEQYF.

The rearrangement links TRBV6-6 to TRBJ2-7; 8 nucleotides match TRBD1. The germline gives CDR1 MNHNY, CDR2 SVGAGI (reference sequence). The CDR3 has 16 residues. J gave up 5 bases and V 5 bases, and 14 bases lay outside the gene matches. CDR3 sequence (DNA): TGTGCCAGCAGTGCCGGGACAGGTCTTAACGACCACGAGCAGTACTTC. It encodes CASSAGTGLNDHEQYF.

This rearrangement joins TRBV29-1 to TRBJ2-5; possibly TRBD1 for D (6 bases). Trimming took 6 bases from V and 2 from J, leaving 13 bases between them. CDR3 length: 13 amino acids. CDR1 SQVTM and CDR2 ANQGSEA come from the germline V gene. The CDR3, as DNA: TGCAGCGTAGCCACAGGACAGCAAGAGACCCAGTACTTC. Its protein product is CSVATGQQETQYF.

This clone has just a few counts. The rearrangement joins TRBV19 to TRBJ2-7; D perhaps matches TRBD2 (5 bases). CDR1 is LNHDA and CDR2 is SQIVND in the germline V gene (reference sequence). V lost 3 bases and J 3 bases, leaving 12 bases between the germline ends. The CDR3 loop spans 14 amino acids. The DNA for the CDR3 is TGTGCCAGTAGTATCAGTCGGAGCGGCTACGAGCAGTACTTC. Residues: CASSISRSGYEQYF.

The V call is TRBV4-1, the J call TRBJ2-3; 10 bases agree with TRBD2. Germline CDR1 MGHRA, CDR2 YSYEKL. The junction had 6 bases not matched to a gene; V was cut back by 3 bases and J by 0 bases. The CDR3 is made up of 17 amino acids. The CDR3 coding sequence is TGCGCCAGCAGCCACCTCACTAGCGGGGCTAGCACAGATACGCAGTATTTT. It is translated as CASSHLTSGASTDTQYF.

This chain joins TRBV28 and TRBJ2-1; 8 bases align to TRBD2. The CDR3 runs 19 residues. Germline assignment: CDR1 MDHEN and CDR2 SYDVKM. J gave up 0 bases and V 5 bases, and 15 bases lay outside the gene matches. Here the CDR3 reads CASSPWGASGPSSYNEQFF. CDR3 DNA: TGTGCCAGCAGTCCTTGGGGGGCTAGCGGGCCGAGCTCCTACAATGAGCAGTTCTTC.

The CDR3 protein is CASSARTGMSTEAFF. CDR3 DNA sequence: TGTGCCAGCAGCGCCCGGACAGGGATGAGCACTGAAGCTTTCTTT. The rearrangement uses TRBV7-2 and TRBJ1-1, with TRBD1 matching over 8 bases. Germline lookup yields CDR1 SGHTA and CDR2 FQGNSA. J lost 4 bases, V lost 5 bases, and 9 bases had no gene match. The CDR3 has 15 amino acids.

The chain carries TRBV7-2 and TRBJ2-5; 7 nucleotides match TRBD2. This CDR3 spans 14 amino acids. V was pared by 1 base and J by 5 bases, with 4 bases of the junction left unmatched. The germline gives CDR1 SGHTA, CDR2 FQGNSA. The CDR3 nucleotides are TGTGCCAGCAGCTTAGGTGCCGGGGGGGAGACCCAGTACTTC. As protein: CASSLGAGGETQYF.